This T cell receptor beta chain was captured by sequencing in a study of shared clonotypes between healthy human individuals. Regarding the study as a whole: Donor scarcity curtailed the genetic and exposure-history diversity represented herein.

Across several immunoSEQ plates, the genomic DNA of each subset was split evenly. The input for sorted-subset replicate PCRs was around 210 ng DNA, some 30,000 T cell genomes. Profiling relied on immunoSEQ multiplex PCR, and the TCRdb table lists in-frame clones only, not all of them. Here the sample spans 2 million to 2.5 million clones, 85% to 95% being singletons. The CDR3 spans 16 residues. The trim removed 4 bases at V and 2 bases at J, leaving 5 bases unmatched. In germline, CDR1 is SEHNR, CDR2 FQNEAQ (reference sequence). Notes on this clone: What it recognizes is unknown.

This clonotype originated in a man aged 18 to 30 in good health. Some clones in this sample may be carry-over from other donors' samples. The chain links TRBV7-9 to TRBJ2-3; TRBD2 matches at 11 bases. Sequencing was performed on naive CD4+ T cells from PBMCs. Subset: CD45RA+ positively selected. CDR3 region: CASSSGLAGYTDTQYF. DNA for the CDR3: TGTGCCAGCAGCTCCGGACTAGCGGGTTACACAGATACGCAGTATTTT.